These 12 T cell receptor beta chains share one sample of origin, sequenced in a study of blood T cell repertoires in COVID-19. Sequencing was performed with immunoSEQ multiplex PCR; in TCRdb, only in-frame clones are kept and a portion is missing. The sample shows about 130,000 clones, roughly 82% of them seen only once. The specimen sequenced was peripheral blood. All receptors come from a human donor in a cohort sampled during active COVID-19.

The V call is TRBV9, the J call TRBJ1-5; a possible D gene is TRBD1 (5 bases). Germline V CDR1 and CDR2: SGDLS, YYNGEE. The CDR3 covers 12 residues. V dropped 7 bases and J dropped 16 bases, with 21 bases sitting between them. The CDR3: CASQKGTGGTHF. The CDR3 nucleotides read TGTGCCAGCCAAAAGGGAACGGGGGGTACACATTTT.

The V gene is TRBV9, the J gene TRBJ2-1, with a possible D match to TRBD2 (6 bases). Per germline, CDR1 SGDLS and CDR2 YYNGEE. Between the trimmed V and J ends, which lost 2 bases and 6 bases, there was a span of 15 bases. The CDR3 runs 15 residues. In nucleotides, the CDR3 is TGTGCCAGCAGCGTTGCCGGGGGTAGGGGCAATGAGCAGTTCTTC. This translates into CASSVAGGRGNEQFF. Full variable domain (outside the CDR3, taken from reference TRBV9 and TRBJ2-1): DSGVTQTPKHLITATGQRVTLRCSPRSGDLSVYWYQQSLDQGLQFLIQYYNGEERAKGNILERFSAQQFPDLHSELNLSSLELGDSALYFCASSVAGGRGNEQFFGPGTRLTVL.

The chain has TRBV11-2 and TRBJ2-7, with 12 positions matching TRBD2. V was clipped by 4 bases and J by 2 bases; unmatched bases: 9. The CDR3 is made up of 17 amino acids. Germline CDR1 reads SGHAT; CDR2 reads FQNNGV. CDR3 amino acids: CASSSQVSSGRAYEQYF. The CDR3 coding sequence is TGTGCCAGCAGCTCGCAAGTCTCTAGCGGGAGGGCCTACGAGCAGTACTTC.

The sample holds a few counts of this clone. V usage is TRBV9 and J usage is TRBJ2-3; D perhaps matches TRBD1 (6 bases). Germline CDR1 SGDLS, CDR2 YYNGEE. The CDR3 contains 15 residues. V lost 2 bases, J lost 3 bases, and 13 bases lay in between. CDR3 loop: CASSVRDIRTDTQYF. The CDR3 nucleotides read TGTGCCAGCAGCGTCCGGGACATAAGGACAGATACGCAGTATTTT. Complete variable domain (other parts from reference TRBV9 and TRBJ2-3): DSGVTQTPKHLITATGQRVTLRCSPRSGDLSVYWYQQSLDQGLQFLIQYYNGEERAKGNILERFSAQQFPDLHSELNLSSLELGDSALYFCASSVRDIRTDTQYFGPGTRLTVL.

The V and J genes are TRBV5-6 and TRBJ2-7; D is perhaps TRBD2 (5 bases). Germline loops: CDR1 SGHDT, CDR2 YYEEEE. V lost 2 bases and J 2 bases, leaving 14 bases between the germline ends. The CDR3 loop spans 15 amino acids. The CDR3 DNA reads TGTGCCAGCAGCTTTGCCAGGACTCAAACCTACGAGCAGTACTTC. The encoded protein is CASSFARTQTYEQYF.

V gene TRBV30 combines with J gene TRBJ2-7; D unclear. Trimming removed 2 bases at V and 3 bases at J, with 5 bases between. Per the germline V gene, CDR1 is GTSNPN and CDR2 is SVGIG (reference sequence). The CDR3 spans 11 residues. CDR3 amino acids: CAWSYSYEQYF. The DNA for the CDR3 is TGTGCCTGGAGTTATAGCTACGAGCAGTACTTC.

J is TRBJ2-1 and V is TRBV19; TRBD1 agrees at 7 bases. Germline assignment: CDR1 LNHDA and CDR2 SQIVND (reference sequence). V lost 3 bases and J lost 6; bases outside the gene matches: 8. This CDR3 contains 15 residues. The CDR3 loop reads CASSIRQGIGNEQFF. CDR3 nucleotide sequence: TGTGCCAGTAGTATCAGACAGGGAATCGGCAATGAGCAGTTCTTC.

The genes are TRBV6-5 and TRBJ1-4, with D unresolved. The CDR3 has 15 amino acids. CDR1 and CDR2 from the germline V gene are MNHEY and SVGAGI. Trimming pared 1 base from V and 8 bases from J, leaving 14 bases between. The CDR3 loop is CASSYLKTVREKLFF. The CDR3 coding sequence is TGTGCCAGCAGTTACTTGAAGACTGTACGGGAAAAACTGTTTTTT.

The chain couples TRBV24-1 to TRBJ2-6, with 9 positions matching TRBD1. The germline gives CDR1 KGHDR, CDR2 SFDVKD. The length of the CDR3 is 19 residues. The J segment lost 1 base and the V segment lost 4 bases, leaving 10 bases of the junction unmatched. CDR3 protein: CATSDPPGQGWSGANVLTF. In nucleotides, the CDR3 is TGTGCCACCAGTGACCCCCCCGGACAGGGGTGGTCTGGGGCCAACGTCCTGACTTTC.

The V gene is TRBV12-3 or TRBV12-4, the J gene TRBJ2-3; tentative D call: TRBD2 (6 bases). The CDR3 consists of 13 residues. V gave up 6 bases and J gave up 1 base, with 8 bases separating them. The CDR3 region is CASRSSGTDTQYF. CDR3 DNA: TGTGCCAGCAGGTCTAGCGGCACAGATACGCAGTATTTT.

In this sample, this clone turned up once. The chain carries TRBV28 and TRBJ2-1; 14 bases fit TRBD2. The CDR3 covers 15 residues. Trimming took 5 bases from V and 4 from J; bases not matched to a gene: 1. Germline-derived CDR1 and CDR2 are MDHEN and SYDVKM. CDR3 bases: TGTGCCAGCAGTGGACTAGCGGGAGGATACAATGAGCAGTTCTTC. Residues: CASSGLAGGYNEQFF.

V gene TRBV4-1 combines with J gene TRBJ2-1; 7 positions agree with TRBD2. Germline trimming cut 3 bases from V and 5 bases from J; bases unmatched to any gene: 16. The CDR3 has 18 residues. Per germline, CDR1 MGHRA and CDR2 YSYEKL. CDR3 loop: CASSHTPLLAEKDNEQFF. The CDR3 DNA sequence: TGCGCCAGCAGCCACACACCCCTCCTAGCGGAAAAAGACAATGAGCAGTTCTTC.